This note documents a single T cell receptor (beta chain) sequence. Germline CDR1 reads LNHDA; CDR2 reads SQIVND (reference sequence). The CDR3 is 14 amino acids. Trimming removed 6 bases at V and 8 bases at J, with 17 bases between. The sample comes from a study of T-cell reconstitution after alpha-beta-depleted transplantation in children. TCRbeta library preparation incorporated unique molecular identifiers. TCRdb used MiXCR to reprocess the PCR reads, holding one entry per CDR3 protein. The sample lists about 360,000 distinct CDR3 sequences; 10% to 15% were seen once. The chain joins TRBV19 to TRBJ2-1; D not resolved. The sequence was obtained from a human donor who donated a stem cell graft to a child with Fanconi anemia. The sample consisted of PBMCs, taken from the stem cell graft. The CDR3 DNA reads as TGTGCCAGTAGGGGTCAGCCCTACTTCCATGAGCAGTTCTTC. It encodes CASRGQPYFHEQFF.